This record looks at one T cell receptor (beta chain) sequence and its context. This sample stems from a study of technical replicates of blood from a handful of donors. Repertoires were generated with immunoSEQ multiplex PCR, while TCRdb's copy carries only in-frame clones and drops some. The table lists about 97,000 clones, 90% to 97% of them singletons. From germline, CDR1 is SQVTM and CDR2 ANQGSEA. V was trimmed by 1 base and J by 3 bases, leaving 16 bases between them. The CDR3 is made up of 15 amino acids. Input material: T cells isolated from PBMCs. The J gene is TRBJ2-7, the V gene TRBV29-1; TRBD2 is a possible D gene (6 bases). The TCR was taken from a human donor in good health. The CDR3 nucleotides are TGCAGCGTTGAAGTCGTCGGGACTGAAAGCTACGAGCAGTACTTC. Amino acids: CSVEVVGTESYEQYF.